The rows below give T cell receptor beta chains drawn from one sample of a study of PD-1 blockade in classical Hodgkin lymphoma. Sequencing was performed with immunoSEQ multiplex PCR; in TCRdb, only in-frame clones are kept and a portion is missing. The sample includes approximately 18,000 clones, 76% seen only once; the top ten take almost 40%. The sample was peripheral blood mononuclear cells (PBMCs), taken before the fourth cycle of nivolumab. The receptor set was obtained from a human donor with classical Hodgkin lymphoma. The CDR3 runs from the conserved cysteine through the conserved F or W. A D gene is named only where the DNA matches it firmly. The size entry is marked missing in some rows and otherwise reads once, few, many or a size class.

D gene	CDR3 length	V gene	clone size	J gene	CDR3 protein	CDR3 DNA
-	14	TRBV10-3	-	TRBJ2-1	CAISGSSRGDEQFF	TGTGCCATCAGTGGATCTAGCCGGGGCGATGAGCAGTTCTTC
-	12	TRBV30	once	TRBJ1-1	CAWRRWNTEAFF	TGTGCCTGGAGACGGTGGAACACTGAAGCTTTCTTT
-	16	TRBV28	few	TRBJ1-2	CASSSPSRELNYGYTF	TGTGCCAGCAGTTCGCCGTCGAGGGAACTTAACTATGGCTACACCTTC
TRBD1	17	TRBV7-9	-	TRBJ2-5	CASSLVPGDRRGETQYF	TGTGCCAGCAGCTTAGTACCGGGGGACAGGAGGGGAGAGACCCAGTACTTC
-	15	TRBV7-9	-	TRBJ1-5	CASSLAGTQNQPQHF	TGTGCCAGCAGCTTGGCCGGGACTCAAAATCAGCCCCAGCATTTT
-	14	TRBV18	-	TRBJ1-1	CASSSQARNTEAFF	TGTGCCAGCTCATCGCAGGCTCGCAACACTGAAGCTTTCTTT
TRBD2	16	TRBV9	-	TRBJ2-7	CASSASSGSSPYEQYF	TGTGCCAGCAGCGCCTCTAGCGGGAGTTCCCCCTACGAGCAGTACTTC
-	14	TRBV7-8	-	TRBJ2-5	CASSLRLAGETQYF	TGTGCCAGCAGCTTAAGGCTCGCGGGAGAGACCCAGTACTTC
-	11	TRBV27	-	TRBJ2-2	CASSLRGELFF	TGTGCCAGCAGCCTCCGAGGGGAGCTGTTTTTT
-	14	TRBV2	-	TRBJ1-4	CASSPSSTNEKLFF	TGTGCCAGCAGCCCCAGCTCAACTAATGAAAAACTGTTTTTT
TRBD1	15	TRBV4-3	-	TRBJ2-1	CASSQGQGSYGEQFF	TGCGCCAGCAGCCAGGGACAGGGATCTTATGGTGAGCAGTTCTTC
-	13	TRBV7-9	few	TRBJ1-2	CASSLETNYGYTF	TGTGCCAGCAGCTTAGAGACTAATTATGGCTACACCTTC
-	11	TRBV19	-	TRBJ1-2	CASTRWGEYTF	TGTGCCAGTACCCGATGGGGGGAATACACCTTC
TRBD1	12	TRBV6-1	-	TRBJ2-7	CASSGQGYEQYF	TGTGCCAGCAGCGGACAGGGCTACGAGCAGTACTTC
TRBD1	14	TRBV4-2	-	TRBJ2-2	CASSQGDRGRELFF	TGTGCCAGCAGCCAAGGGGACAGGGGTCGGGAGCTGTTTTTT
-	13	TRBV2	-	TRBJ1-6	CASSESNNSPLHF	TGTGCCAGCAGTGAGAGTAATAATTCACCCCTCCACTTT
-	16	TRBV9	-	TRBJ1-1	CASSVQPRGGNTEAFF	TGTGCCAGCAGCGTCCAACCGAGGGGTGGGAACACTGAAGCTTTCTTT
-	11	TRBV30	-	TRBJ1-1	CAWKRDTEAFF	TGTGCCTGGAAACGAGACACTGAAGCTTTCTTT
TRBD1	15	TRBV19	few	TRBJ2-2	CASNGRTGNTGELFF	TGTGCCAGCAATGGCCGGACAGGGAACACCGGGGAGCTGTTTTTT
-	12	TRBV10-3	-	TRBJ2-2	CAISPNTGELFF	TGTGCCATCAGTCCGAACACCGGGGAGCTGTTTTTT
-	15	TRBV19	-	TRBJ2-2	CASSTPGLYTGELFF	TGTGCCAGTAGTACGCCGGGACTCTACACCGGGGAGCTGTTTTTT
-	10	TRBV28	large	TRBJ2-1	CASSDQEQFF	TGTGCCAGCAGTGATCAAGAGCAGTTCTTC
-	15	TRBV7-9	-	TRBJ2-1	CASSLSESSYNEQFF	TGTGCCAGCAGCTTGAGTGAAAGCTCCTACAATGAGCAGTTCTTC
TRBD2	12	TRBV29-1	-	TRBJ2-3	CSVGTTTDTQYF	TGCAGCGTCGGGACTACCACAGATACGCAGTATTTT
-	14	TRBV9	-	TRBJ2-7	CASSVGGSVYEQYF	TGTGCCAGCAGCGTGGGGGGCAGTGTTTACGAGCAGTACTTC
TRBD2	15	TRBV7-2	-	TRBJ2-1	CASTTRAGSYNEQFF	TGTGCCAGCACCACCAGAGCGGGATCCTACAATGAGCAGTTCTTC
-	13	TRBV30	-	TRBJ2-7	CAWSVHSPYEQYF	TGTGCCTGGAGTGTACACAGCCCCTACGAGCAGTACTTC
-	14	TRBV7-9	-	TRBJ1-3	CASSPGRYGNTIYF	TGTGCCAGCAGCCCCGGGAGGTATGGAAACACCATATATTTT
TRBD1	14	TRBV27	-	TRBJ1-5	CASSLGTGDQPQHF	TGTGCCAGCAGTTTAGGGACAGGGGATCAGCCCCAGCATTTT
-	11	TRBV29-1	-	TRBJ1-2	CSVAFEGGYTF	TGCAGCGTTGCCTTTGAAGGTGGCTACACCTTC
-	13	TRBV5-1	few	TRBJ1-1	CASSFRGNTEAFF	TGCGCCAGCAGCTTTCGGGGAAACACTGAAGCTTTCTTT
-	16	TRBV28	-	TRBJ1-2	CASSLQFRYRNYGYTF	TGTGCCAGCAGTTTACAATTCAGATACCGTAACTATGGCTACACCTTC
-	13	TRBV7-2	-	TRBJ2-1	CASSPSQIDEQFF	TGTGCCAGCAGTCCGTCCCAGATTGATGAGCAGTTCTTC
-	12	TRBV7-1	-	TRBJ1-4	CASSLSGEKLFF	TGTGCCAGCAGCTTGTCGGGGGAAAAACTGTTTTTT
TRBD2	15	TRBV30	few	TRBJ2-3	CAGQGLAGGTDTQYF	TGTGCCGGACAGGGACTAGCGGGAGGCACAGATACGCAGTATTTT
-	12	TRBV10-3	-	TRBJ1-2	CASWIAGVGYTF	TGTGCCTCCTGGATCGCAGGGGTTGGCTACACCTTC
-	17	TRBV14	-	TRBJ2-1	CASSQVGGVGPYNEQFF	TGTGCCAGCAGCCAAGTAGGCGGGGTTGGGCCCTACAATGAGCAGTTCTTC
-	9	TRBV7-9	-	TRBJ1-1	CAVGTEAFF	TGTGCCGTTGGCACTGAAGCTTTCTTT
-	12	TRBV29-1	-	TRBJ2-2	CSVSSITGELFF	TGCAGCGTTTCGAGCATAACCGGGGAGCTGTTTTTT
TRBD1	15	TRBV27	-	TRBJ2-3	CASSLTWTGGYTQYF	TGTGCCAGCAGTTTAACCTGGACAGGTGGATATACGCAGTATTTT
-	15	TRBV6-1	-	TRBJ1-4	CASSEQPPLVEKLFF	TGTGCCAGCAGTGAACAGCCCCCCTTGGTAGAAAAACTGTTTTTT
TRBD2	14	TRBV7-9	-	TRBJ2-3	CASSWTSRGDTQYF	TGTGCCAGCAGCTGGACTAGCAGGGGAGATACGCAGTATTTT
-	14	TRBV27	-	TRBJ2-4	CATLIALAKNIQYF	TGTGCCACCCTGATAGCCCTAGCCAAAAACATTCAGTACTTC
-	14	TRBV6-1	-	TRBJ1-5	CAAQRTVVNQPQHF	TGTGCCGCCCAAAGGACAGTGGTCAATCAGCCCCAGCATTTT
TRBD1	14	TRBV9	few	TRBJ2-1	CASSVGQGRNEQFF	TGTGCCAGCAGCGTCGGACAGGGTCGGAATGAGCAGTTCTTC
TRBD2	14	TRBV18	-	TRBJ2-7	CASSPGGSAYEQYF	TGTGCCAGCTCACCGGGGGGGTCGGCCTACGAGCAGTACTTC
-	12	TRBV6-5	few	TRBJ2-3	CASSPSTDTQYF	TGTGCCAGCAGTCCTAGCACAGATACGCAGTATTTT
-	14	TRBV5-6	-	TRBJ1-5	CASSLGGGRQPQHF	TGTGCCAGCAGCTTGGGGGGGGGCCGGCAGCCCCAGCATTTT
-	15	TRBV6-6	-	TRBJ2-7	CAISDPDRFAYEQYF	TGTGCCATCAGTGACCCGGACAGATTCGCCTACGAGCAGTACTTC
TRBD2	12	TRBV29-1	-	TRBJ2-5	CSVALAEETQYF	TGCAGCGTTGCACTAGCGGAAGAGACCCAGTACTTC
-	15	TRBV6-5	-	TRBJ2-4	CASSQGPATKNIQYF	TGTGCCAGCAGCCAGGGCCCAGCGACCAAAAACATTCAGTACTTC
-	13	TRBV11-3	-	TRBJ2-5	CASSLKGAETQYF	TGTGCCAGCAGCTTGAAGGGAGCAGAGACCCAGTACTTC
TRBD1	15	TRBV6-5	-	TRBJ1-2	CASSTGTGGDYGYTF	TGTGCCAGCAGTACCGGGACAGGGGGCGACTATGGCTACACCTTC
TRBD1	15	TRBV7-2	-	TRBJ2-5	CASSLVGQGAKTQYF	TGTGCCAGCAGCTTAGTGGGACAGGGGGCGAAGACCCAGTACTTC
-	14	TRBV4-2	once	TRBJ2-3	CASSRDLLTDTQYF	TGTGCCAGCAGCCGGGACTTGCTCACAGATACGCAGTATTTT
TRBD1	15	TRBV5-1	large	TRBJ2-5	CASSFRGTDQETQYF	TGCGCCAGCAGCTTTCGAGGGACAGACCAAGAGACCCAGTACTTC
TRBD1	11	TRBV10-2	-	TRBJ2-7	CASSQGDEQYF	TGCGCCAGCTCCCAGGGGGACGAGCAGTACTTC
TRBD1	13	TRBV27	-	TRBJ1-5	CASSLNPGTGQHF	TGTGCCAGCAGTCTCAATCCCGGGACAGGTCAGCATTTT
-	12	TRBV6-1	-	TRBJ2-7	CASGVALYEQYF	TGTGCCAGCGGTGTCGCGTTATACGAGCAGTACTTC